Below are 31 T cell receptor beta chains sequenced from a single sample in a study of T-cell memory formation after mild COVID-19. One entry per CDR3 protein, called by TCRdb with MiXCR from the 5' RACE reads. The table has about 240,000 distinct CDR3 sequences, around a tenth seen once. Sequenced input: PBMCs or a T cell subset sorted from them (not recorded which). Source of these receptors: a man aged 18-30 years who had mild COVID-19 (a few samples of this study predate the infection). Cell type and time point are not known.

There are a few counts of this clonotype. V and J are TRBV5-1 and TRBJ1-6; D possibly corresponds to TRBD1 (6 bases). The length of the CDR3 is 15 residues. CDR1 SGHRS and CDR2 YFSETQ come from the germline V gene. The V gene lost 5 bases and the J gene lost 5 bases, with 14 bases spanning the gap. This chain's CDR3 is CASSRWDKNNSPLHF. In nucleotides, the CDR3 is TGCGCCAGCAGTCGTTGGGACAAGAATAATTCACCCCTCCACTTT.

This clonotype has more than one count but fewer than ten. The chain employs TRBV11-2 and TRBJ2-3; D is perhaps TRBD1 (5 bases). Germline V lookup: CDR1 SGHAT, CDR2 FQNNGV. Deletions cut 0 bases from V and 4 bases from J, with 11 bases between. The CDR3 is made up of 15 amino acids. Written as DNA, the CDR3 is TGTGCCAGCAGCTTAGATTTCCAGGGCCCAGATACGCAGTATTTT. Translated, it gives CASSLDFQGPDTQYF.

This clonotype appeared a few times. The chain joins TRBV7-9 to TRBJ2-7, with D unresolved. CDR3 size: 13 residues. Trimming removed 4 bases from V and 6 bases from J, with 13 bases in between. Per germline, CDR1 SEHNR and CDR2 FQNEAQ (reference sequence). As DNA, the CDR3 is TGTGCCAGCAGCTCCCTTGGGTGGAGCGAGCAGTACTTC. Its translation is CASSSLGWSEQYF.

This clonotype was recorded a few times. The gene calls are TRBV5-1 and TRBJ1-3, with unresolved D. CDR3 length: 15 amino acids. Germline assignment: CDR1 SGHRS and CDR2 YFSETQ. V was trimmed by 0 bases and J by 2 bases, leaving 9 bases between them. This CDR3 is CASSLEPQTGNTIYF. For the CDR3, the DNA is TGCGCCAGCAGCTTGGAACCACAGACTGGAAACACCATATATTTT.

This clonotype was seen repeatedly, ten times or more. The chain is built from TRBV6-2 or TRBV6-3 and TRBJ1-1; D is undetermined. The CDR3 is made up of 17 amino acids. The germline V and J ends were trimmed by 4 bases and 0 bases, with 18 bases remaining between them. Germline-derived CDR1 and CDR2 are MNHEY and SVGEGT. The CDR3 nucleotides are TGTGCCAGCAGTTCCCTAAAGGGTTCTTTTATGAACACTGAAGCTTTCTTT. Its translation is CASSSLKGSFMNTEAFF.

This clonotype occurred a few times. V gene TRBV10-3 combines with J gene TRBJ2-3; TRBD1 matches 10 bases. CDR1 and CDR2 (germline): ENHRY, SYGVKD. The J segment lost 2 bases and the V segment lost 4 bases, leaving 6 bases of the junction unmatched. The CDR3 runs to 16 residues. DNA for the CDR3: TGTGCCATCAGTGCGCCGGGACAGGGGTTCACAGATACGCAGTATTTT. It yields the protein CAISAPGQGFTDTQYF.

This clonotype came up many times. This chain uses TRBV12-3 or TRBV12-4 with TRBJ2-7; TRBD2 might be the D (7 bases). V was trimmed by 5 bases and J by 2 bases, leaving 19 bases between them. This CDR3 is 16 amino acids long. The CDR3 sequence is CASSPRGGLGPYEQYF. In DNA form, the CDR3 reads TGTGCCAGCAGTCCGAGGGGGGGGTTAGGCCCCTACGAGCAGTACTTC.

In this sample, this clonotype turned up many times. The rearrangement uses TRBV5-1 and TRBJ2-2; possible D gene TRBD1, 5 bases. V dropped 7 bases and J dropped 0 bases, with 16 bases sitting between them. The CDR3 is 16 residues long. The germline gives CDR1 SGHRS, CDR2 YFSETQ. For the CDR3, the DNA is TGCGCCAGCGCGTTACTGACAGACGCGAACACCGGGGAGCTGTTTTTT. This encodes CASALLTDANTGELFF. Supplemented by reference TRBV5-1 and TRBJ2-2, the full variable domain reads KAGVTQTPRYLIKTRGQQVTLSCSPISGHRSVSWYQQTPGQGLQFLFEYFSETQRNKGNFPGRFSGRQFSNSRSEMNVSTLELGDSALYLCASALLTDANTGELFFGEGSRLTVL.

Only a few counts were recorded for this clonotype. The CDR3: CASSPRDRGLNEQFF. The CDR3 DNA reads TGTGCCAGCAGCCCCCGGGACAGGGGGCTTAATGAGCAGTTCTTC. The chain employs TRBV9 and TRBJ2-1; 12 bases agree with TRBD1. V lost 4 bases, J lost 7 bases, and 6 bases stayed unmatched. CDR3 size: 15 residues. Germline V gene sequence: CDR1 SGDLS, CDR2 YYNGEE.

Only a few counts were recorded for this clonotype. The chain is built from TRBV7-3 and TRBJ1-2; TRBD1 is a possible D gene (5 bases). The V end was cut by 6 bases, the J end by 2 bases, with 10 bases between. This CDR3 region has 13 residues. Germline V CDR1 and CDR2: SGHTA, FQGTGA. The CDR3 coding sequence is TGTGCCAGCAGTCGCGACAGAAACTATGGCTACACCTTC. Its translation is CASSRDRNYGYTF.

Only a few counts were recorded for this clonotype. V usage is TRBV12-3 or TRBV12-4 and J usage is TRBJ1-1; D is perhaps TRBD1 (5 bases). The length of the CDR3 is 14 residues. V lost 6 bases, J lost 4 bases, and 15 bases lay in between. CDR3 in DNA: TGTGCCAGCAGCTCGGGACGGGTGGGCACTGAAGCTTTCTTT. Protein product: CASSSGRVGTEAFF.

This clonotype was counted only a few times. The gene calls are TRBV11-1 and TRBJ2-6; unclear D gene. The V gene's germline CDR1 is SGHAT and CDR2 FQDESV (reference sequence). V gave up 5 bases and J gave up 1 base, with 15 bases separating them. The CDR3 sequence is 17 residues long. The CDR3, as DNA: TGTGCCAGCAGCCCATCTTGGGGAAGTTCTGGGGCCAACGTCCTGACTTTC. It translates to CASSPSWGSSGANVLTF.

This clonotype was seen only a few times. The chain joins TRBV6-2 or TRBV6-3 to TRBJ2-5, with D tentatively TRBD1 or TRBD2 (5 bases each). The CDR3 extends over 17 amino acids. Trimming took 2 bases from V and 5 from J, leaving 21 bases between them. Per germline, CDR1 MNHEY and CDR2 SVGEGT. The CDR3 bases are TGTGCCAGCAGTTACGACGGGACGGCGTGGAGGATGGAGACCCAGTACTTC. Amino acid sequence: CASSYDGTAWRMETQYF.

Ten or more counts support this clonotype. The CDR3 sequence: CASSINPGQREKLFF. The CDR3 bases are TGTGCCAGCAGTATTAATCCGGGACAGAGGGAAAAACTGTTTTTT. The rearrangement links TRBV27 to TRBJ1-4, with TRBD1 matching 7 bases. The V gene end was trimmed by 5 bases and the J gene end by 8 bases; junction bases not matched to a gene: 11. From germline, CDR1 is MNHEY and CDR2 SMNVEV (reference sequence). The CDR3 sequence is 15 residues long.

This clonotype was seen many times. The chain carries TRBV6-6 and TRBJ2-2; 8 bases are a match to TRBD1. Germline loops: CDR1 MNHNY, CDR2 SVGAGI (reference sequence). CDR3 size: 14 residues. Losses at the gene ends were 4 bases for V and 9 bases for J; bases not matched to a gene: 7. CDR3 protein: CASSFRQGSRELFF. In nucleotides, the CDR3 is TGTGCCAGCAGTTTCAGACAGGGGAGCCGGGAGCTGTTTTTT.

This clonotype has more than one count but fewer than ten. This chain links TRBV20-1 with TRBJ1-1; D is ambiguous. The V gene lost 0 bases and the J gene lost 0 bases, with 8 bases spanning the gap. Per the germline V gene, CDR1 is DFQATT and CDR2 is SNEGSKA (reference sequence). CDR3 length: 14 amino acids. DNA of the CDR3: TGCAGTGCTAGAGAAAACTTGGTGAACACTGAAGCTTTCTTT. Translation: CSARENLVNTEAFF.

This clonotype was observed a handful of times. The chain carries TRBV7-2 and TRBJ2-3, with TRBD1 identical over 10 bases. Germline V gene sequence: CDR1 SGHTA, CDR2 FQGNSA. This CDR3 is built from 17 residues. V shed 4 bases, J shed 4 bases, and the junction held 11 bases outside the gene matches. The CDR3 reads CASSSGGGTGVPDTQYF. CDR3 coding DNA: TGTGCCAGCAGCTCCGGGGGGGGGACAGGGGTCCCAGATACGCAGTATTTT.

This clonotype was counted between two and nine times. The rearrangement links TRBV5-1 to TRBJ2-7; no firm D call. CDR3 size: 13 residues. CDR1 SGHRS and CDR2 YFSETQ come from the germline V gene. V was pared by 3 bases and J by 6 bases, with 13 bases between. CDR3 sequence reads: CASSWALDSEQYF. Written as DNA, the CDR3 is TGCGCCAGCAGCTGGGCCCTAGATTCCGAGCAGTACTTC. Based on the CDR3 plus reference TRBV5-1 and TRBJ2-7, the full variable domain is KAGVTQTPRYLIKTRGQQVTLSCSPISGHRSVSWYQQTPGQGLQFLFEYFSETQRNKGNFPGRFSGRQFSNSRSEMNVSTLELGDSALYLCASSWALDSEQYFGPGTRLTVT.

This clonotype was seen at least ten times. This chain uses TRBV7-8 with TRBJ2-1; 11 bases match TRBD2. This CDR3 spans 16 amino acids. The germline gives CDR1 SGHVS, CDR2 FQNEAQ. V lost 5 bases and J lost 4; bases outside the gene matches: 7. This CDR3 reads CASSVVAGGPYNEQFF. Here the CDR3 DNA reads TGTGCCAGCAGCGTAGTAGCGGGGGGGCCTTACAATGAGCAGTTCTTC.

This clonotype was observed a handful of times. The rearrangement joins TRBV7-2 to TRBJ2-3; D is perhaps TRBD2 (6 bases). Trimming shortened V by 6 bases and J by 7 bases, and 17 bases separated the two germline ends. This CDR3 is 14 amino acids long. CDR1 is SGHTA and CDR2 is FQGNSA in the germline V gene. The CDR3, as DNA: TGTGCCAGCAGACCCGGACTACCGGGGCATACGCAGTATTTT. Protein: CASRPGLPGHTQYF.

This clonotype came up many times. J is TRBJ2-1 and V is TRBV7-2, with D maybe TRBD1 (5 bases). Germline lookup yields CDR1 SGHTA and CDR2 FQGNSA. The CDR3 is 12 residues long. V lost 5 bases to trimming and J lost 7 bases, with 9 bases between them. The CDR3, as DNA: TGTGCCAGCAGCCAAGCAGGGAATGAGCAGTTCTTC. The encoded protein is CASSQAGNEQFF.

This clonotype has more than one count but fewer than ten. The chain joins TRBV7-2 to TRBJ2-7; 7 bases match TRBD1. Germline CDR1 SGHTA, CDR2 FQGNSA. This CDR3 spans 16 amino acids. The J segment lost 2 bases and the V segment lost 5 bases, leaving 12 bases of the junction unmatched. CDR3 in DNA: TGTGCCAGCAGCGTGCTGACAGGGACGGTTCCCTACGAGCAGTACTTC. Translating gives CASSVLTGTVPYEQYF.

This clonotype was picked up a small number of times. The chain combines TRBV11-2 with TRBJ2-5, with a tentative D call TRBD1 (5 bases). Germline V lookup: CDR1 SGHAT, CDR2 FQNNGV. V shed 5 bases and J shed 1 base, with 8 bases lying between them. This CDR3 has 13 amino acids. The CDR3 loop reads CASSETVQETQYF. In nucleotides, the CDR3 is TGTGCCAGCAGCGAGACAGTCCAAGAGACCCAGTACTTC.

The rearrangement uses TRBV12-3 or TRBV12-4 and TRBJ1-5; D is unresolved. CDR3 length: 16 amino acids. Trimming stripped 6 bases from V and 0 bases from J, with 15 bases between. DNA of the CDR3: TGTGCCAGCAGCCATGACGTTCAGGCTAGCAATCAGCCCCAGCATTTT. Translation gives CASSHDVQASNQPQHF.

This clonotype was detected only a few times. V is TRBV4-2 and J is TRBJ2-1, with 13 bases lining up with TRBD2. Trimming cost V 3 bases and J 7 bases; bases outside gene matches: 3. The germline CDR1 and CDR2 sequences are LGHNA and YNFKEQ. The CDR3 runs to 15 residues. CDR3 loop: CASSHGLAGVNEQFF. The CDR3 DNA sequence: TGTGCCAGCAGCCATGGACTAGCGGGGGTAAATGAGCAGTTCTTC.

The chain is built from TRBV7-3 and TRBJ2-7, with D tentatively TRBD2 (5 bases). Germline lookup yields CDR1 SGHTA and CDR2 FQGTGA. V was clipped by 6 bases and J by 6 bases, with 12 bases between them. There are 12 residues in the CDR3. CDR3 in DNA: TGTGCCAGCAGATCCGAGGGTTCCGAGCAGTACTTC. Protein product: CASRSEGSEQYF.

V and J are TRBV9 and TRBJ2-7, with no clear D. Germline CDR1 reads SGDLS; CDR2 reads YYNGEE. The CDR3 consists of 13 residues. V was trimmed by 0 bases and J by 7 bases, leaving 11 bases between them. As DNA, the CDR3 is TGTGCCAGCAGCGTAGATGCCCGGAGTGAGCAGTACGTC. Its translation: CASSVDARSEQYV.

The chain uses TRBV4-3 and TRBJ2-7; D may be TRBD2 (5 bases). There are 15 residues in the CDR3. V dropped 0 bases and J dropped 2 bases, with 11 bases sitting between them. Germline V gene data show CDR1 as LGHNA and CDR2 as YSLEER. The CDR3, as DNA: TGCGCCAGCAGCCAAGACCGAGGGAGTCCCTACGAGCAGTACTTC. Protein product: CASSQDRGSPYEQYF.

This clonotype has only a few counts. This sequence joins TRBV7-9 and TRBJ2-7; 14 nucleotides agree with TRBD2. The CDR3 has 15 amino acids. The germline CDR1 and CDR2 sequences are SEHNR and FQNEAQ (reference sequence). V shed 3 bases, J shed 5 bases, and the junction held 3 bases outside the gene matches. Here the CDR3 reads CASSLTSGGVHEQYF. In DNA form, the CDR3 reads TGTGCCAGCAGCTTGACTAGCGGGGGGGTACACGAGCAGTACTTC.

This chain uses TRBV20-1 with TRBJ2-7; D assignment may be TRBD1 or TRBD2 (5 bases each). The CDR3 contains 11 residues. Trimming shortened V by 5 bases and J by 4 bases, and 9 bases separated the two germline ends. CDR1 and CDR2 (germline): DFQATT, SNEGSKA (reference sequence). The CDR3 reads CSAEGQYEQYF. As DNA, the CDR3 is TGCAGTGCTGAGGGGCAGTACGAGCAGTACTTC.

This clonotype was seen a handful of times. The chain links TRBV20-1 to TRBJ1-6; possible D gene TRBD1, 5 bases. Germline V gives CDR1 DFQATT, CDR2 SNEGSKA (reference sequence). The CDR3 consists of 16 residues. Deletions cut 2 bases from V and 6 bases from J, with 17 bases between. CDR3 nucleotides: TGCAGTGCTAGACGCAGCAGGTGGGACCGTAATTCACCCCTCCACTTT. It is translated as CSARRSRWDRNSPLHF.